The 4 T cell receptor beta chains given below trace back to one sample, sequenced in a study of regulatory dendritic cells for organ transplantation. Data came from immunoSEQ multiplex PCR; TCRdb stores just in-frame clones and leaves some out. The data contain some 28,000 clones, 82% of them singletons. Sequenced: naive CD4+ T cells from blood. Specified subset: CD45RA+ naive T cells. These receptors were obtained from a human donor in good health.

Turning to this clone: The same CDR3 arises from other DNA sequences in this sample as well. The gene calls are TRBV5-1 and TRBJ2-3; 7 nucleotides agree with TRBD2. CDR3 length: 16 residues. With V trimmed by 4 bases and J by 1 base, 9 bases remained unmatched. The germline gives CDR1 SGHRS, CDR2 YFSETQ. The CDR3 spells CASSPPGLAGTDTQYF. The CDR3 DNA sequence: TGCGCCAGCAGCCCGCCCGGGCTAGCGGGCACAGATACGCAGTATTTT.

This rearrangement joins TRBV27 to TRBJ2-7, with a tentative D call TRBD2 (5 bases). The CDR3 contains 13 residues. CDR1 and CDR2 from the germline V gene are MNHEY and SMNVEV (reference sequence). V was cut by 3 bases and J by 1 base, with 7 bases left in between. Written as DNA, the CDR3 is TGTGCCAGCAGTTTCCGGGGATCCTACGAGCAGTACTTC. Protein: CASSFRGSYEQYF.

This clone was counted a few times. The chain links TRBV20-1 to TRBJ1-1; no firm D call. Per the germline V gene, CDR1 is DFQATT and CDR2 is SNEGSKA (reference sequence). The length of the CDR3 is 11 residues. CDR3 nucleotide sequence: TGCAGGCCTTCGGGGAACACTGAAGCTTTCTTT. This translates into CRPSGNTEAFF.

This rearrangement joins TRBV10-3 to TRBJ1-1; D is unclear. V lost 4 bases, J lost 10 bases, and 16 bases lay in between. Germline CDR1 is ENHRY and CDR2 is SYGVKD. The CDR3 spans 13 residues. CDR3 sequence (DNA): TGTGCCATCAGTGGGTTGGGAGGCGTAGGAGCTTTCTTT. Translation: CAISGLGGVGAFF.